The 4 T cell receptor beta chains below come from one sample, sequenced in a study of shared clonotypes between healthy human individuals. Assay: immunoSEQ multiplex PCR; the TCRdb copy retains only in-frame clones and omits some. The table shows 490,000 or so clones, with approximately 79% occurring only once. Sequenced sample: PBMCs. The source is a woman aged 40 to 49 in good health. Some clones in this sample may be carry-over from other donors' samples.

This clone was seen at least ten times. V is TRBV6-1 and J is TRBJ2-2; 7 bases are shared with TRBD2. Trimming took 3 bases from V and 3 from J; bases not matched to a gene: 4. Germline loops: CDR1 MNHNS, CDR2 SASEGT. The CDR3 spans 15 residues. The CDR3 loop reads CASSDSGWDTGELFF. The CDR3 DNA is TGTGCCAGCAGTGATAGCGGGTGGGACACCGGGGAGCTGTTTTTT.

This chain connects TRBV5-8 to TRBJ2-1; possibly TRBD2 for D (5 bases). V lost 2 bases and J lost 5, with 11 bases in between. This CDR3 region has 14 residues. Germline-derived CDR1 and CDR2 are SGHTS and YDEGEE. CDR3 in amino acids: CASSLATTNNEQFF. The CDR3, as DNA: TGTGCCAGCAGCTTAGCGACTACCAACAATGAGCAGTTCTTC.

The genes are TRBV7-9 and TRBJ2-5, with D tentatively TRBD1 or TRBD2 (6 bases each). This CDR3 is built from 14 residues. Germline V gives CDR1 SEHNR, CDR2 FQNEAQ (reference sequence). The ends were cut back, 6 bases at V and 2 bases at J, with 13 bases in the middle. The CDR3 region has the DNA TGTGCCAGCAGATACGGGGGCAGACAAGAGACCCAGTACTTC. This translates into CASRYGGRQETQYF.

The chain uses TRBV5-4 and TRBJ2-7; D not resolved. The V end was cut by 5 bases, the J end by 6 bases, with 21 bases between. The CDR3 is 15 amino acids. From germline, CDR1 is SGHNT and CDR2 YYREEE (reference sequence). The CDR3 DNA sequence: TGTGCCAGCAGGCCCGGAGCTCTAGGGTCTAGCGAGCAGTACTTC. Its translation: CASRPGALGSSEQYF. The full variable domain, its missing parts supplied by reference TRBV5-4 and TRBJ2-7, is ETGVTQSPTHLIKTRGQQVTLRCSSQSGHNTVSWYQQALGQGPQFIFQYYREEENGRGNFPPRFSGLQFPNYSSELNVNALELDDSALYLCASRPGALGSSEQYFGPGTRLTVT.